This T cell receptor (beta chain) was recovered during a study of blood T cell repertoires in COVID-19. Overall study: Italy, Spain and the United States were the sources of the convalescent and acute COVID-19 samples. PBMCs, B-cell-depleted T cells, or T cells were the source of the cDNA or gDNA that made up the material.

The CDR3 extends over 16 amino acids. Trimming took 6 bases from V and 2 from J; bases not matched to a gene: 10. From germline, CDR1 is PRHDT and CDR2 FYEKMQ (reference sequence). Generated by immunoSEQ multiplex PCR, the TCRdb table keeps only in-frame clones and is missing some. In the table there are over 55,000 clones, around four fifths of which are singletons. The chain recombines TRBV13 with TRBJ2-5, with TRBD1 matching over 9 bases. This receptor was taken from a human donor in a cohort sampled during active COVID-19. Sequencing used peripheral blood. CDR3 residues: CASSLPGQGFQETQYF. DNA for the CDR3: TGTGCCAGCAGTTTACCTGGACAGGGGTTTCAAGAGACCCAGTACTTC.